A single sample gave rise to the 6 T cell receptor beta chains below, sequenced in a study of T cells in Graves' hyperthyroidism and ophthalmopathy. There were TCR beta CDR3 regions amplified from RNA transcripts. A set of HTBI primers served as the primers for a first-round RT-PCR of the TCR CDR3. TCRdb reanalysed the multiplex PCR reads using MiXCR and keeps one entry per CDR3 protein. The sample contains about 360,000 distinct CDR3 sequences, less than 15% of which appear only once. Sequencing was carried out using blood. The receptors were sampled from a woman under 30 with Graves' hyperthyroidism.

This clonotype was counted ten times or more. This chain links TRBV7-3 with TRBJ2-2; 8 bases map to TRBD1. V gave up 4 bases and J gave up 4 bases; unmatched junction bases: 8. Germline V lookup: CDR1 SGHTA, CDR2 FQGTGA. The CDR3 is made up of 16 amino acids. In nucleotides, the CDR3 is TGTGCCAGCAGCTCCGGTGGACAGGGCTTCACCGGGGAGCTGTTTTTT. This encodes CASSSGGQGFTGELFF.

This clonotype was detected only a few times. This chain links TRBV7-9 with TRBJ1-5, with TRBD1 as a possible D gene (5 bases). The length of the CDR3 is 13 residues. Germline V gene sequence: CDR1 SEHNR, CDR2 FQNEAQ (reference sequence). Between the trimmed V and J ends, which lost 10 bases and 7 bases, there was a span of 17 bases. CDR3 sequence: CATGGGLNQPQHF. Here the CDR3 DNA reads TGTGCCACCGGGGGGGGATTGAACCAGCCCCAGCATTTT.

This clonotype was counted many times. The DNA of the CDR3 is TGTGCCAGCAGCTTAAGTTCGGCAGATACGCAGTATTTT. Amino acid sequence: CASSLSSADTQYF. The chain combines TRBV7-3 with TRBJ2-3, with D uncertain. CDR1 SGHTA and CDR2 FQGTGA come from the germline V gene. The V and J ends lost 1 base and 4 bases respectively, with 6 bases between them. The CDR3 is 13 amino acids.

This clonotype was seen many times. The V and J genes are TRBV7-6 and TRBJ2-1; 9 bases line up with TRBD2. The ends lost 1 base at V and 1 base at J; junction bases unmatched: 5. CDR3 length: 17 residues. Germline loops: CDR1 SGHVS, CDR2 FNYEAQ. The CDR3 DNA reads as TGTGCCAGCAGCTTAGAGTTGAGCGGGAGGTCCTACAATGAGCAGTTCTTC. As protein: CASSLELSGRSYNEQFF.

V is TRBV7-9 and J is TRBJ1-5; a weak D match, TRBD1 (6 bases). V was cut by 2 bases and J by 3 bases, with 11 bases left in between. This CDR3 has 15 residues. The germline V gene encodes CDR1 SEHNR and CDR2 FQNEAQ (reference sequence). The CDR3 coding sequence is TGTGCCAGCAGCTTAATAGGGGGGAACAATCAGCCCCAGCATTTT. The encoded protein is CASSLIGGNNQPQHF.

This clonotype has ten or more counts. J is TRBJ2-3 and V is TRBV6-2 or TRBV6-3; 14 positions match TRBD2. Germline trimming cut 4 bases from V and 3 bases from J; bases unmatched to any gene: 6. The CDR3 covers 17 residues. Per germline, CDR1 MNHEY and CDR2 SVGEGT. CDR3 nucleotide sequence: TGTGCCAGCAGTTTAGGGACTAGCGGGAGAAGAACAGATACGCAGTATTTT. Amino acid sequence: CASSLGTSGRRTDTQYF.